Reported below is one TCR beta chain. Its antigen is currently unknown. V was cut by 3 bases and J by 4 bases, with 12 bases left in between. This CDR3 region has 13 residues. Per the germline V gene, CDR1 is DFQATT and CDR2 is SNEGSKA (reference sequence). This specimen belongs to a study of T cell repertoires in cytomegalovirus infection. The study, taken as a whole, reports: HLA-C-restricted TCR beta clonotypes specific for CMV led the ex vivo response.

TCRdb recomputed calls from the reads with MiXCR, one row per CDR3 protein. The sample includes around 530,000 distinct CDR3 sequences, more than 20% seen only once; the top ten take about 13%. This chain uses TRBV20-1 with TRBJ1-2, with a weak D call TRBD1 (6 bases). Sequencing was done on a sample of PBMCs. This receptor was taken from a human donor in good health (CMV status not recorded). Some clones in this sample may be carry-over from other donors' samples. The chain's CDR3 is CSARSDRAYGYTF. The CDR3 region has the DNA TGCAGTGCTAGGTCGGACAGAGCCTATGGCTACACCTTC.